This TCR beta chain stems from a study of response to subunit inactivated influenza vaccine (dated by TCRdb to the late 2010s). For the wider study: The study used deep quantitative T cell receptor repertoire profiling to track responses to a trivalent subunit inactivated influenza vaccine.

This clonotype was picked up many times. There is no known antigen for this receptor. Base qualities are not recorded, but no much larger clone differs from it by a single base. The CDR3, from cysteine to phenylalanine, totals 16 residues. Only the CDR3 portion is preserved as DNA: 48 bases, with reading frame beginning at the first base. A distance of 13 bases separates the germline ends of V and J, which lose 1 base and 0 bases respectively. What the work shows at the level of the full study, not this receptor alone: It was suggested by the authors that each seasonal influenza vaccination may recruit only a limited number of new T cells.

The receptor library was made with RT-PCR. TCRdb shows the sequencer as Illumina HiSeq 2500. The public sequencing data were trimmed at Q25 with fastp and processed into clonotypes with MiXCR by TCRdb, which kept only in-frame beta chains. Records with the same CDR3 protein are collapsed into one entry carrying the most frequent genes and DNA. This sample is represented by approximately 530,000 distinct CDR3 sequences; approximately 7.8% of them were singletons. The ten largest make up around 13% of the sample. In this chain, TRBV12-3 or TRBV12-4 is recombined with TRBJ2-7; the D gene cannot be named for sure. Sequencing used PBMCs from blood, obtained around 25 months after vaccination. The sequence was obtained from a man in his fifties or sixties who received an inactivated influenza vaccine. Donor details come from another sample of the same person, matched by shared clones. The sequence in DNA is TGTGCCAGCAGTTTAGGTCCAGCGAGGAGCTCCTACGAGCAGTACTTC. This sequence encodes CASSLGPARSSYEQYF.